This TCR beta chain is drawn from a study of blood T cell repertoires in COVID-19. V shed 6 bases and J shed 5 bases, with 13 bases lying between them. Germline values: CDR1 SGHTA, CDR2 FQGNSA. CDR3 length equals 13 residues. In assigning cohorts, the study relied on participant-reported clinical history. Profiled with immunoSEQ multiplex PCR; TCRdb holds only in-frame clones, not every one. The sample includes fewer than 200,000 clones, over 75% of them seen just once. This chain connects TRBV7-2 to TRBJ2-5; D is possibly TRBD2 (6 bases). Sequenced material: PBMCs or T cells enriched from blood (not recorded which). This TCR derives from a woman younger than 35 who had recovered from COVID-19. CDR3 residues: CASRGGARETQYF. The DNA for the CDR3 is TGTGCCAGCAGGGGCGGGGCCCGGGAGACCCAGTACTTC. Supplemented by reference TRBV7-2 and TRBJ2-5, the full variable domain reads GAGVSQSPSNKVTEKGKDVELRCDPISGHTALYWYRQSLGQGLEFLIYFQGNSAPDKSGLPSDRFSAERTGGSVSTLTIQRTQQEDSAVYLCASRGGARETQYFGPGTRLLVL.